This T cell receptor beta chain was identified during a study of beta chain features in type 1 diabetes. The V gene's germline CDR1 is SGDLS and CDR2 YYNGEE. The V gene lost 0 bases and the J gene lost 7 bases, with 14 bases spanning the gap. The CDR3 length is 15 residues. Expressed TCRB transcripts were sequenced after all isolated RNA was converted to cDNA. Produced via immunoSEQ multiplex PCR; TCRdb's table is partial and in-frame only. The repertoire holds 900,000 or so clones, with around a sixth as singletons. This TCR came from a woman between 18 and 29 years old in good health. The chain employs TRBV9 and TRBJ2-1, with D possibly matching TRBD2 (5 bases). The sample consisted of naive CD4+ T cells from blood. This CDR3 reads CASSVGASLVNEQFF. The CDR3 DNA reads TGTGCCAGCAGCGTAGGCGCTAGCCTCGTTAATGAGCAGTTCTTC.